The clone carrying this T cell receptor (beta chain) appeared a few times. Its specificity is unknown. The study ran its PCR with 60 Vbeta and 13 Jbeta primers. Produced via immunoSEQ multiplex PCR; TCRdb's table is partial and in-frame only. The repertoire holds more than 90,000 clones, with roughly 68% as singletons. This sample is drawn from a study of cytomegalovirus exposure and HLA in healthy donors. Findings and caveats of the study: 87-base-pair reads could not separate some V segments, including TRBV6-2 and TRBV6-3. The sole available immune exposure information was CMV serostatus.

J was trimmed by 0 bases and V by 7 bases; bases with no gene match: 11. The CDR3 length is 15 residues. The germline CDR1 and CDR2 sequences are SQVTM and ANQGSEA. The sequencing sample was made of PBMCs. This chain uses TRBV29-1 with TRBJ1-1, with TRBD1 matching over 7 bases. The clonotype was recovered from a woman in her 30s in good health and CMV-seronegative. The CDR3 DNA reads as TGCAGCGCTCGACAGGGATGGGGCATGAACACTGAAGCTTTCTTT. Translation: CSARQGWGMNTEAFF.